This TCR beta chain was identified during a study of CXCR3-negative and CXCR3-positive naive CD8 T cells. The study, taken as a whole, reports: TRBV-TRBJ usage matched between naive CXCR3-negative and CXCR3-positive cells but not between memory cells. CXCR3-positive naive cells carried more hydrophobic TRB CDR3s than CXCR3-negative ones. Memory CD8+ cells showed much lower diversity, while both naive subsets were comparably high.

Of note for this clonotype: The antigen is not known.

The libraries of TRB cDNA were constructed through 5' RACE using UMI labels. Following a re-call of the 5' RACE reads, TCRdb has one entry per CDR3 protein and lacks DNA. The listing contains around 120,000 distinct CDR3 sequences. CD45RO-CCR7+CD27+CD95- marked naive CD8+ T cells. From germline, CDR1 is SEHNR and CDR2 FQNEAQ (reference sequence). The CDR3 has 16 residues. The TCR sequence derives from a human donor in good health. Some clones in this sample may be carry-over from other donors' samples. The sequenced material came from naive CXCR3+ CD8+ T cells from blood. Subset of the sample: CD45RO-CCR7+CD27+CD95- naive CD8+ T cells expressing CXCR3 (TNR3+). V and J are TRBV7-9 and TRBJ2-3; checking the TCRdb D call of TRBD2 is not possible without DNA. The CDR3 spells CASSLGTSPSTDTQYF.